This T cell receptor beta chain was obtained from a study of shared clonotypes between healthy human individuals. Trimming pared 0 bases from V and 4 bases from J, leaving 6 bases between. This CDR3 has 13 amino acids. The germline gives CDR1 SEHNR, CDR2 FQNEAQ (reference sequence). In the naive CD8 group, cells lacked CD45RO and were positively selected for CCR7, so terminally differentiated effector memory CD45RA+ cells were left out. Sequencing was performed with immunoSEQ multiplex PCR; in TCRdb, only in-frame clones are kept and a portion is missing. The table has approximately 2,200,000 clones, about 93% seen once. This clone came up a few times. Within the sample, other DNA sequences also encode this same CDR3.

Sample: naive CD8+ T cells from PBMCs. The TCR comes from a man between 18 and 35 years old in good health. Some clones in this sample may be carry-over from other donors' samples. The V call is TRBV7-9, the J call TRBJ2-5; a possible D gene is TRBD2 (6 bases). CDR3 DNA: TGTGCCAGCAGCTTAGCGGGGGGAGAGACCCAGTACTTC. It encodes CASSLAGGETQYF.